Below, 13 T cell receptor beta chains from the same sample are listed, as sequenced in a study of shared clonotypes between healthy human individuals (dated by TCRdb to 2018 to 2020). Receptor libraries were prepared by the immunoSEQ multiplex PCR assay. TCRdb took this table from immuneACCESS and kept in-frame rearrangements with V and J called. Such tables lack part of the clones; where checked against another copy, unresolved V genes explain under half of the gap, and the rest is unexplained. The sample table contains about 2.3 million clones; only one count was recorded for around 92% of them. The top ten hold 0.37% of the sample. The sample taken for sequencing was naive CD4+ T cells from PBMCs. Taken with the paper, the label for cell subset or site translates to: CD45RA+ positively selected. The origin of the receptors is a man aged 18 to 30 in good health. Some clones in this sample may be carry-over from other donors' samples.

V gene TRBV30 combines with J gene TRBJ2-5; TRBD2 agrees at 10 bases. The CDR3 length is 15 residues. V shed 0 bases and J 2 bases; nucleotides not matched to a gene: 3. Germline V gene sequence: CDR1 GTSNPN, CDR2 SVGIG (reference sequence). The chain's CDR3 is CAWSVLAGRQETQYF. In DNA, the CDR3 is TGTGCCTGGAGTGTACTAGCGGGGAGACAAGAGACCCAGTACTTC.

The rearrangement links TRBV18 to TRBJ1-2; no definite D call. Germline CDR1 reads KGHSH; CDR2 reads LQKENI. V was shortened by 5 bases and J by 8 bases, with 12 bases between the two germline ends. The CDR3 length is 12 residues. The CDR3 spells CASSAGVRGYTF. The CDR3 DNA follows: TGTGCCAGCTCAGCAGGCGTACGAGGCTACACCTTC.

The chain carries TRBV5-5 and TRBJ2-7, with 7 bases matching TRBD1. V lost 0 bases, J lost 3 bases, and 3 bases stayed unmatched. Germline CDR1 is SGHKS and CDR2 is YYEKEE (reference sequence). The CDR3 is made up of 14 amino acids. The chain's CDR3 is CASSLGTGIYEQYF. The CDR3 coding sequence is TGTGCCAGCAGCTTGGGGACAGGCATCTACGAGCAGTACTTC.

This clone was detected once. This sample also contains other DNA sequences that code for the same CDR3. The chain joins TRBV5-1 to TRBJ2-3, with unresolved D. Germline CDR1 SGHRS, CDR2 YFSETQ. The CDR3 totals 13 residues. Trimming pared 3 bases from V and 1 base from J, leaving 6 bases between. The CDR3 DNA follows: TGCGCCAGCAGCTCCCTTGGCACAGATACGCAGTATTTT. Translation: CASSSLGTDTQYF.

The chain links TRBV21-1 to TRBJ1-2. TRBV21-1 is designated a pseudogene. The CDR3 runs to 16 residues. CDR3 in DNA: TGTGCCAGCAGCAAAAAACGAACGGGGCCACGGAGCGGCTACACCTTC. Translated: CASSKKRTGPRSGYTF.

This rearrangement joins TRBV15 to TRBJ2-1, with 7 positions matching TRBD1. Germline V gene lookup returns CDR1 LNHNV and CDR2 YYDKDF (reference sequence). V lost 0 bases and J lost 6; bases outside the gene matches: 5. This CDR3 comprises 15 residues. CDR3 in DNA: TGTGCCACCAGCAGAGAATGGGACAGAGGCAATGAGCAGTTCTTC. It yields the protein CATSREWDRGNEQFF.

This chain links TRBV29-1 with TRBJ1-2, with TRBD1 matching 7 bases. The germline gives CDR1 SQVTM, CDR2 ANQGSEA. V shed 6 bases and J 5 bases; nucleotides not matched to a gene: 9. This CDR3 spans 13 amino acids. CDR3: CSVGINRGYGYTF. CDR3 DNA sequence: TGCAGCGTCGGGATTAACAGGGGATATGGCTACACCTTC.

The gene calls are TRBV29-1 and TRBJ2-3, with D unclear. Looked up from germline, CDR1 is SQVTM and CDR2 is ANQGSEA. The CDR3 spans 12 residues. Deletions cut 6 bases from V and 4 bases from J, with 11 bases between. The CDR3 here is CSVDGRADTQYF. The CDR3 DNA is TGCAGCGTGGACGGCCGGGCAGATACGCAGTATTTT.

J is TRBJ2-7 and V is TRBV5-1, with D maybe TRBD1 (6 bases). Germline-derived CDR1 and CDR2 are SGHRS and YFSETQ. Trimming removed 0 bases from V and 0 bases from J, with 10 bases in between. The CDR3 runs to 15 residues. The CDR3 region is CASSLVPGDSYEQYF. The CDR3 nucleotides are TGCGCCAGCAGCTTGGTGCCAGGGGACTCCTACGAGCAGTACTTC.

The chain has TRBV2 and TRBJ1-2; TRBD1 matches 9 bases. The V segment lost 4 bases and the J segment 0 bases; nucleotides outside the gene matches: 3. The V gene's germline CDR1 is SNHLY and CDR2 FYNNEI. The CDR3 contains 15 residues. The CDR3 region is CASSAQGAANYGYTF. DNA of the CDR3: TGTGCCAGCAGTGCACAGGGGGCAGCTAACTATGGCTACACCTTC.

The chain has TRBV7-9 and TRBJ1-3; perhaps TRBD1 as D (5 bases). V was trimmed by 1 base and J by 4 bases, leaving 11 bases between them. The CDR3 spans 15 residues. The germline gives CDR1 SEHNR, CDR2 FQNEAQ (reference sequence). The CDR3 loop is CASSLGQLVGNTIYF. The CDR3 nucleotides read TGTGCCAGCAGCTTAGGACAGTTGGTAGGAAACACCATATATTTT.

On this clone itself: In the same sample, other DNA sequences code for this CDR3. The CDR3 reads CASSLTGTGNTIYF. Here the CDR3 DNA reads TGCGCCAGCAGCTTGACGGGAACTGGAAACACCATATATTTT. The J gene is TRBJ1-3, the V gene TRBV5-1; D gene ambiguous. Germline V gene sequence: CDR1 SGHRS, CDR2 YFSETQ. The V end lost 1 base, the J end lost 2 bases, and 7 bases lay between the germline ends. This CDR3 region has 14 residues.

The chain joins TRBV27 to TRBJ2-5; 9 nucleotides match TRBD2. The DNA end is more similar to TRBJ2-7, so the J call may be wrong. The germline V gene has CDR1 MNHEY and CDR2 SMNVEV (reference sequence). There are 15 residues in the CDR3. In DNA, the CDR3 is TGTGCCAGCAGTCCCCACAGCGGGGGGCTCTACGAGCAGTACTTC. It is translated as CASSPHSGGLYEQYF.